The subject of this entry is one T cell receptor beta chain. The CDR3 runs to 13 residues. Germline CDR1 MDHEN, CDR2 SYDVKM. V was trimmed by 2 bases and J by 6 bases, leaving 11 bases between them. This entry is derived from a study of blood T cell repertoires in COVID-19. Study-wide context: Sites in the United States, Italy and Spain provided acute and convalescent COVID-19 samples.

Repertoires were generated with immunoSEQ multiplex PCR, while TCRdb's copy carries only in-frame clones and drops some. The data show under 200,000 clones, 79% seen once. The sample comprised peripheral blood. This TCR derives from a man in his sixties with active or convalescent COVID-19. The V gene is TRBV28, the J gene TRBJ2-7; D remains ambiguous. In DNA, the CDR3 is TGTGCCAGCAGTTTAGGGCATGGCTGCGAGCAGTACTTC. It translates to CASSLGHGCEQYF.